These 7 T cell receptor beta chains were all obtained from the same sample, sequenced in a study of T cell repertoires in cytomegalovirus infection. TCRdb used MiXCR to reprocess the reads, holding one entry per CDR3 protein. The sample lists 150,000 to 200,000 distinct CDR3 sequences, approximately 19% seen once, with approximately 2.9% in the top ten. The specimen was PBMCs. Receptor source: a human donor in good health (CMV status not recorded). Some clones in this sample may be carry-over from other donors' samples.

This clonotype was recorded many times. This sequence joins TRBV11-2 and TRBJ1-2, with a tentative D call TRBD1 (6 bases). The CDR3 consists of 15 residues. The germline V gene has CDR1 SGHAT and CDR2 FQNNGV. V was trimmed by 5 bases and J by 1 base, leaving 14 bases between them. The CDR3 region is CASSEGTRLNYGYTF. The CDR3 DNA reads TGTGCCAGCAGCGAAGGGACACGACTTAACTATGGCTACACCTTC.

The chain couples TRBV6-8 to TRBJ2-5; either TRBD1 or TRBD2 may supply D (5 bases each). Trimming took off 6 bases at V and 3 bases at J, with 17 bases between the two ends. In germline, CDR1 is MNHGY, CDR2 SAAAGT. CDR3 length equals 15 residues. CDR3 bases: TGTGCCAGCAGCAGCCCCGGGACCTTCAAAGAGACCCAGTACTTC. The encoded protein is CASSSPGTFKETQYF.

This clonotype was detected ten times or more. J is TRBJ2-5 and V is TRBV11-1, with D possibly matching TRBD2 (7 bases). The CDR3 covers 14 residues. Germline V lookup: CDR1 SGHAT, CDR2 FQDESV (reference sequence). Between the trimmed V and J ends, which lost 4 bases and 5 bases, there was a span of 14 bases. The CDR3 region has the DNA TGTGCCAGCAGCTCCAGAGGGGGGGAGGAGACCCAGTACTTC. Translation gives CASSSRGGEETQYF.

V gene TRBV9 combines with J gene TRBJ2-2, with 10 bases aligning to TRBD1. Trimming at V came to 0 bases and at J to 6 bases, leaving 2 bases not matched to a gene. The CDR3 spans 15 residues. Per germline, CDR1 SGDLS and CDR2 YYNGEE. The CDR3 DNA follows: TGTGCCAGCAGCGTAGTGGGGACAGGGGCCGGGGAGCTGTTTTTT. Its translation is CASSVVGTGAGELFF.

This clonotype came up a few times. This chain connects TRBV5-1 to TRBJ2-1; D might be TRBD1 or TRBD2, each matching 5 bases. CDR1 is SGHRS, CDR2 YFSETQ, per germline. Trimming pared 4 bases from V and 5 bases from J, leaving 10 bases between. This CDR3 has 13 amino acids. The CDR3 sequence is CASSPGTNNEQFF. The CDR3 DNA reads TGCGCCAGCAGCCCGGGGACGAACAATGAGCAGTTCTTC.

This clonotype has only a few counts. V and J are TRBV6-5 and TRBJ1-1; 7 bases are shared with TRBD1. Germline V gene sequence: CDR1 MNHEY, CDR2 SVGAGI. CDR3 length: 13 residues. With 5 bases clipped from V and 9 bases from J, the junction kept 9 bases outside the gene matches. The CDR3 nucleotides are TGTGCCAGCAGTCCTACTTTACAGGGGAAAGCTTTCTTT. It is translated as CASSPTLQGKAFF.

V is TRBV14 and J is TRBJ2-7; D remains unclear. Trimming pared 1 base from V and 5 bases from J, leaving 3 bases between. CDR3 length: 11 amino acids. CDR1 and CDR2 from the germline V gene are SGHDN and FVKESK. The CDR3 loop is CASSQVNEQYF. The CDR3, as DNA: TGTGCCAGCAGCCAAGTAAACGAGCAGTACTTC.